This TCR beta chain was documented in a study of T cells after yellow fever vaccination. Study in general: Fractions of low cell number were prepared using SMART-Seq v4 Ultra Low Input.

TCRdb analysed the 5' RACE reads with MiXCR anew, one entry per CDR3 protein. The sample holds a few hundred thousand distinct CDR3 sequences, 5.2% seen once. This clonotype was counted only a few times. Its antigen is unknown. Study-wide results and limits: Weaker, the secondary response peaked sooner, at day 5 versus 15.

This CDR3 region has 15 residues. Germline V CDR1 and CDR2: SGDLS, YYNGEE. Trimming took off 1 base at V and 5 bases at J, with 15 bases between the two ends. The chain uses TRBV9 and TRBJ2-5; D is undetermined. This specimen consisted of CD4+ T cells sorted from PBMCs, obtained on the day of the yellow fever booster vaccination. The sequence derives from a man aged 18 to 29 who received the YFV17D yellow fever vaccine. For the CDR3, the DNA is TGTGCCAGCAGCGTAACCTCCGAGGTAGGGGAGACCCAGTACTTC. Its translation: CASSVTSEVGETQYF.